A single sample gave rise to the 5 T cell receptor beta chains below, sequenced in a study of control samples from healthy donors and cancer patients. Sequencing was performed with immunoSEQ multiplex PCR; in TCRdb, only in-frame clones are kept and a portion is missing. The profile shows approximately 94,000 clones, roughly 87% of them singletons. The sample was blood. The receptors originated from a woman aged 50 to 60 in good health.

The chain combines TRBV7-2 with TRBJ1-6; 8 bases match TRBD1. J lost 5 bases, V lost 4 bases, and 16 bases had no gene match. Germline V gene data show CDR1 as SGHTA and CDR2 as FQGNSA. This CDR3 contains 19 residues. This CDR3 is CASSSRPQGAISHNSPLHF. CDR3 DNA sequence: TGTGCCAGCAGCTCTAGACCTCAGGGGGCGATATCTCATAATTCACCCCTCCACTTT. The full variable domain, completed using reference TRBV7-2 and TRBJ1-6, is GAGVSQSPSNKVTEKGKDVELRCDPISGHTALYWYRQSLGQGLEFLIYFQGNSAPDKSGLPSDRFSAERTGGSVSTLTIQRTQQEDSAVYLCASSSRPQGAISHNSPLHFGNGTRLTVT.

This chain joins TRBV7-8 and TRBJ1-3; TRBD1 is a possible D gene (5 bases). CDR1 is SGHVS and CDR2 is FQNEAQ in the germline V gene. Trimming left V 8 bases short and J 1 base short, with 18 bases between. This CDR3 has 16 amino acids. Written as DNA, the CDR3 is TGTGCCAGCGGCAGCGCAGGGAGTACTTCTGGAAACACCATATATTTT. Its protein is CASGSAGSTSGNTIYF.

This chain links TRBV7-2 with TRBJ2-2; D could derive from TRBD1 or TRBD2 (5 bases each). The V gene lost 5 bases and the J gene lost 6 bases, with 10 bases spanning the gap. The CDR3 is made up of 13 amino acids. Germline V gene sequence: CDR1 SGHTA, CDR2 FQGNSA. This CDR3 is CASSRQGPGELFF. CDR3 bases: TGTGCCAGCAGCCGTCAGGGACCCGGGGAGCTGTTTTTT.

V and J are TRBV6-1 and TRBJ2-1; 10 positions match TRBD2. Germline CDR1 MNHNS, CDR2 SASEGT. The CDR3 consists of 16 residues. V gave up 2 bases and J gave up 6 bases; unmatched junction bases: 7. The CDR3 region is CASSELAGVFGNEQFF. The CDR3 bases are TGTGCCAGCAGTGAACTAGCGGGGGTTTTCGGCAATGAGCAGTTCTTC.

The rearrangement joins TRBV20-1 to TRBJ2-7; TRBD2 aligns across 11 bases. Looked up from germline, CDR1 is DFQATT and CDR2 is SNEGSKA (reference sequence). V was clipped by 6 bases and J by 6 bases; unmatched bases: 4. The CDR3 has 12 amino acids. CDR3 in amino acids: CSASSGRVEQYV. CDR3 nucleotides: TGCAGTGCCAGTAGCGGGAGGGTCGAGCAGTACGTC.